Listed below are T cell receptor beta chains from one sample, sequenced in a study of Ad26.COV2.S vaccination and SARS-CoV-2 variants. Clones were read by immunoSEQ multiplex PCR, and TCRdb kept only the in-frame ones, dropping some. The repertoire has some 350,000 clones, about 91% of them found once; the top ten carry about 3.9%. The specimen comprised peripheral blood, sampled after recovery from COVID-19. All receptors come from a human donor who had recovered from COVID-19. Both conserved end residues are part of each CDR3. A D gene is named only where the DNA matches it firmly. Clone size, where shown, is once, few, many, or a class for clones that have expanded.

j_call: TRBJ1-2
clone_size: NA
d_call: TRBD1
v_call: TRBV7-9
cdr3_aa: CASSLSRTGDNGYTF
cdr3_nt: TGTGCCAGCAGCTTAAGTCGGACAGGGGACAATGGCTACACCTTC

j_call: TRBJ1-1
clone_size: NA
d_call: TRBD1
v_call: TRBV18
cdr3_aa: CASSKVQGDTEAFF
cdr3_nt: TGTGCCAGCTCAAAAGTTCAGGGGGACACTGAAGCTTTCTTT

j_call: TRBJ2-3
clone_size: NA
d_call: NA
v_call: TRBV10-1
cdr3_aa: CASSSEAMGDTQYF
cdr3_nt: TGCGCCAGCAGTTCGGAGGCCATGGGAGATACGCAGTATTTT

j_call: TRBJ1-2
clone_size: NA
d_call: TRBD1
v_call: TRBV5-5
cdr3_aa: CASSVLGQKNYGYTF
cdr3_nt: TGTGCCAGCAGCGTCCTGGGACAGAAAAACTATGGCTACACCTTC

j_call: TRBJ1-2
clone_size: NA
d_call: TRBD1
v_call: TRBV4-2
cdr3_aa: CASSQRGDSFYGYTF
cdr3_nt: TGTGCCAGCAGCCAAAGGGGGGACAGCTTCTATGGCTACACCTTC

j_call: TRBJ1-1
clone_size: NA
d_call: NA
v_call: TRBV7-8
cdr3_aa: CASSLLMNTEAFF
cdr3_nt: TGTGCCAGCAGCTTACTGATGAACACTGAAGCTTTCTTT

j_call: TRBJ1-1
clone_size: few
d_call: TRBD1
v_call: TRBV27
cdr3_aa: CASRPGQGASEAFF
cdr3_nt: TGTGCCAGCAGGCCGGGACAGGGGGCGTCTGAAGCTTTCTTT

j_call: TRBJ2-1
clone_size: NA
d_call: NA
v_call: TRBV4-1
cdr3_aa: CASSQGRQNEQFF
cdr3_nt: TGCGCCAGCAGCCAAGGCCGGCAAAATGAGCAGTTCTTC

j_call: TRBJ1-2
clone_size: NA
d_call: NA
v_call: TRBV7-9
cdr3_aa: CASSSDTSNYGYTF
cdr3_nt: TGTGCCAGCAGCTCGGACACCTCTAACTATGGCTACACCTTC

j_call: TRBJ2-2
clone_size: NA
d_call: NA
v_call: TRBV5-4
cdr3_aa: CASSLRRGRTGELFF
cdr3_nt: TGTGCCAGCAGCTTGCGCCGGGGTCGCACCGGGGAGCTGTTTTTT

j_call: TRBJ2-3
clone_size: once
d_call: NA
v_call: TRBV7-2
cdr3_aa: CASSLGRGGDDTQYF
cdr3_nt: TGTGCCAGCAGCTTAGGGCGAGGGGGGGACGATACGCAGTATTTT

j_call: TRBJ2-2
clone_size: NA
d_call: NA
v_call: TRBV27
cdr3_aa: CASRAGTTNTGELFF
cdr3_nt: TGTGCCAGCAGGGCCGGGACAACGAACACCGGGGAGCTGTTTTTT

j_call: TRBJ2-7
clone_size: NA
d_call: TRBD1
v_call: TRBV6-1
cdr3_aa: CASSEMGRGPSYEQYF
cdr3_nt: TGTGCCAGCAGTGAAATGGGCAGGGGGCCTTCCTACGAGCAGTACTTC

j_call: TRBJ2-2
clone_size: NA
d_call: NA
v_call: TRBV19
cdr3_aa: CASSITVTGELFF
cdr3_nt: TGTGCCAGTAGTATAACAGTCACCGGGGAGCTGTTTTTT

j_call: TRBJ1-3
clone_size: NA
d_call: NA
v_call: TRBV11-2
cdr3_aa: CASSLGGSGNTIYF
cdr3_nt: TGTGCCAGCAGCTTGGGGGGGTCTGGAAACACCATATATTTT

j_call: TRBJ1-1
clone_size: NA
d_call: NA
v_call: TRBV6-5
cdr3_aa: CASSYSIYREAFF
cdr3_nt: TGTGCCAGCAGTTACTCGATCTACCGCGAGGCTTTCTTT

j_call: TRBJ2-7
clone_size: NA
d_call: NA
v_call: TRBV3-1/TRBV3-2
cdr3_aa: CASSPRAGAKAYEQYF
cdr3_nt: TGTGCCAGCAGCCCGCGGGCGGGGGCTAAGGCCTACGAGCAGTACTTC

j_call: TRBJ1-5
clone_size: NA
d_call: NA
v_call: TRBV24-1
cdr3_aa: CATSEGGEGGQPQHF
cdr3_nt: TGTGCCACCAGTGAGGGGGGGGAGGGCGGTCAGCCCCAGCATTTT

j_call: TRBJ2-1
clone_size: NA
d_call: TRBD1
v_call: TRBV6-5
cdr3_aa: CASSPGGRSYNEQFF
cdr3_nt: TGTGCCAGCAGTCCAGGGGGAAGGTCCTACAATGAGCAGTTCTTC

j_call: TRBJ1-2
clone_size: NA
d_call: NA
v_call: TRBV7-2
cdr3_aa: CASSLGQGINYGYTF
cdr3_nt: TGTGCCAGCAGCTTAGGGCAGGGAATTAACTATGGCTACACCTTC

j_call: TRBJ2-7
clone_size: NA
d_call: TRBD1
v_call: TRBV6-5
cdr3_aa: CASSYEGQGNQYF
cdr3_nt: TGTGCCAGCAGTTACGAGGGACAGGGGAATCAGTACTTC

j_call: TRBJ2-1
clone_size: few
d_call: NA
v_call: TRBV7-2
cdr3_aa: CASSLGLYNEQFF
cdr3_nt: TGTGCCAGCAGCTTAGGGCTTTACAATGAGCAGTTCTTC

j_call: TRBJ1-1
clone_size: NA
d_call: NA
v_call: TRBV11-3
cdr3_aa: CASSLGGQNTEAFF
cdr3_nt: TGTGCCAGCAGCTTAGGGGGGCAGAACACTGAAGCTTTCTTT

j_call: TRBJ1-6
clone_size: NA
d_call: NA
v_call: TRBV2
cdr3_aa: CASKEEAHSYNSPLHF
cdr3_nt: TGTGCCAGCAAGGAAGAGGCCCACTCCTATAATTCACCCCTCCACTTT

j_call: TRBJ2-7
clone_size: NA
d_call: NA
v_call: TRBV28
cdr3_aa: CASIVTGTSYEQYF
cdr3_nt: TGTGCCAGCATAGTGACAGGCACCTCCTACGAGCAGTACTTC

j_call: TRBJ2-7
clone_size: NA
d_call: TRBD2
v_call: TRBV5-1
cdr3_aa: CASSLGSGGYEQYF
cdr3_nt: TGCGCCAGCAGCTTGGGGAGCGGGGGGTACGAGCAGTACTTC

j_call: TRBJ1-3
clone_size: NA
d_call: NA
v_call: TRBV7-2
cdr3_aa: CASSLDGFSGNTIYF
cdr3_nt: TGTGCCAGCAGCTTAGATGGATTCTCTGGAAACACCATATATTTT

j_call: TRBJ2-7
clone_size: NA
d_call: TRBD2
v_call: TRBV5-1
cdr3_aa: CASSLGLAGAYEQYF
cdr3_nt: TGCGCCAGCAGCTTGGGACTAGCGGGGGCCTACGAGCAGTACTTC

j_call: TRBJ1-6
clone_size: NA
d_call: NA
v_call: TRBV4-2
cdr3_aa: CASQRDPGVIDYNSPLHF
cdr3_nt: TGTGCCAGTCAAAGGGATCCAGGGGTAATAGACTATAATTCACCCCTCCACTTT

j_call: TRBJ2-3
clone_size: NA
d_call: NA
v_call: TRBV15
cdr3_aa: CATSTTTGGEQYF
cdr3_nt: TGTGCCACCAGCACAACAACAGGCGGGGAGCAGTATTTT

j_call: TRBJ2-5
clone_size: NA
d_call: TRBD1
v_call: TRBV2
cdr3_aa: CASSGTGRGETQYF
cdr3_nt: TGTGCCAGCAGTGGGACAGGGCGCGGGGAGACCCAGTACTTC

j_call: TRBJ2-7
clone_size: NA
d_call: NA
v_call: TRBV5-1
cdr3_aa: CASSFGGRYEQYF
cdr3_nt: TGCGCCAGCAGCTTTGGGGGGCGATACGAGCAGTACTTC